The clone carrying this T cell receptor (beta chain) was found many times. The target antigen is unknown. The V end was cut by 6 bases, the J end by 3 bases, with 5 bases between. The germline CDR1 and CDR2 sequences are MNHNS and SASEGT. The CDR3 is 11 residues long. This sample was included in a study of Graves' ophthalmopathy and Graves' hyperthyroidism. Study-level results: Ophthalmopathy was separated from stable hyperthyroidism by a 13-signature model with 85% to 90% sensitivity and approximately 79% specificity. Blood shared most expanded thyroid clonotypes above 0.001 frequency.

Ophthalmopathy in the donors was of moderate-to-severe activity, with CAS ≥3, NOSPECS ≥4 and duration under 3 months. Excluded: other autoimmune disease, uncontrolled infection, pregnancy or lactation. Amplifying from RNA transcripts, the study obtained TCR beta CDR3 regions. An initial RT-PCR round employing HTBI primers preceded a second-round multiplex PCR. One entry per CDR3 protein results from TCRdb running MiXCR on the multiplex PCR reads. In the table there are under 250,000 distinct CDR3 sequences, over 25% of which are singletons. The source of this sequence is a man over 45 with Graves' ophthalmopathy. The sample taken for sequencing was peripheral blood. The chain combines TRBV6-1 with TRBJ2-5; D is ambiguous. CDR3 bases: TGTGCCAGCAGGGAAAAAGAGACCCAGTACTTC. Translating gives CASREKETQYF.